The 10 T cell receptor beta chains listed next were all sequenced from one sample in a study of tumor-infiltrating lymphocytes in primary liver carcinoma. The input was about 500 ng total RNA; TCR beta cDNA was made from it with a constant-region primer. Three nested multiplex PCR rounds, a slightly modified ARM-PCR, produced the libraries for TCR beta. PCR rounds one and two used TRBV1-TRBV30 forward primers with a C-beta reverse primer for 10 cycles each. MiXCR was run by TCRdb on the multiplex PCR reads, yielding one entry per CDR3 protein. The sample includes about 74,000 distinct CDR3 sequences, roughly three quarters seen only once; the top ten take around 30%. Each 20-30 mg portion of unsorted bulk tissue served as the source for co-extraction of RNA and DNA. Sequencing used liver tumor tissue from sampling region 4. Subset meaning: tumor region T4, right-lateral pole. The receptors stem from a man aged 40-50 years with primary liver carcinoma and hepatitis B virus infection.

Points on this clonotype: Since the CDR3 does not end with the conserved phenylalanine or tryptophan, this likely comes from a read error. This rearrangement joins TRBV6-5 to TRBJ2-5; TRBD1 aligns across 7 bases. This CDR3 contains 17 residues. CDR1 MNHEY and CDR2 SVGAGI come from the germline V gene. CDR3 nucleotide sequence: TGTGCCAGCGGTTACTCGTTTTTTAGTCAGGGGGAAGAGACCCAGTACTCC. It translates to CASGYSFFSQGEETQYS.

J is TRBJ2-5 and V is TRBV5-4; D is uncertain. The V end lost 4 bases, the J end lost 2 bases, and 9 bases lay between the germline ends. Germline V gene sequence: CDR1 SGHNT, CDR2 YYREEE (reference sequence). The CDR3 spans 13 residues. CDR3 residues: CASSRSRQETQYF. The DNA for the CDR3 is TGTGCCAGCAGCCGGAGCAGGCAAGAGACCCAGTACTTC.

The chain joins TRBV4-2 to TRBJ2-7, with D possibly being TRBD1 or TRBD2 (5 bases each). The CDR3 has 15 residues. Trimming shortened V by 0 bases and J by 5 bases, and 14 bases separated the two germline ends. Germline lookup yields CDR1 LGHNA and CDR2 YNFKEQ. The CDR3 DNA follows: TGTGCCAGCAGCCAAGATGACGGGGCCCGGGACGAGCAGTACTTC. Encoded protein: CASSQDDGARDEQYF.

The V gene is TRBV25-1, the J gene TRBJ1-6, with a possible D match to TRBD1 (5 bases). V was clipped by 7 bases and J by 6 bases, with 16 bases between them. CDR1 and CDR2 (germline): MGHDK, SYGVNS. The CDR3 length is 15 residues. DNA of the CDR3: TGTGCCAGCAATGATACGGGGGGGTCTAATTCACCCCTCCACTTT. Amino acids: CASNDTGGSNSPLHF.

The chain is built from TRBV29-1 and TRBJ2-7, with TRBD2 matching over 13 bases. This CDR3 is 14 amino acids long. Trimming removed 8 bases from V and 6 bases from J; junction bases left unmatched: 10. Germline V gene sequence: CDR1 SQVTM, CDR2 ANQGSEA. CDR3 sequence: CSIHRTSGSGEQYF. Written as DNA, the CDR3 is TGCAGCATTCATCGGACTAGCGGGAGTGGCGAGCAGTACTTC.

In the case of this clonotype: Because it lacks the conserved phenylalanine or tryptophan at the end, this CDR3 is likely a read error. The V and J genes are TRBV11-2 and TRBJ2-2; 9 bases agree with TRBD2. With 2 bases clipped from V and 9 bases from J, the junction kept 10 bases outside the gene matches. From germline, CDR1 is SGHAT and CDR2 FQNNGV. This CDR3 contains 16 residues. CDR3 coding DNA: TGTGCCAGCAGCTTAATGGCGCTAGCGGGAACCTGGGAGCTGTTTTTA. It specifies CASSLMALAGTWELFL.

Worth noting for this clonotype: As the CDR3 is not closed by the conserved phenylalanine or tryptophan, this likely results from a read error. V is TRBV4-1 and J is TRBJ2-3; D possibly corresponds to TRBD1 (6 bases). The CDR3 loop spans 16 amino acids. Germline CDR1 reads MGHRA; CDR2 reads YSYEKL. The CDR3 here is CTSSPTPLVGQVTQYL. DNA for the CDR3: TGCACCAGCAGCCCAACACCACTAGTGGGACAAGTTACGCAGTATTTA.

About this clonotype itself: The germline gene is not matched at one end of the junction; a read error may be the cause. The chain uses TRBV2 and TRBJ2-1; 11 positions agree with TRBD2. Germline V gives CDR1 SNHLY, CDR2 FYNNEI. CDR3 length: 14 residues. The CDR3 nucleotides are TGTGCCAGCCTATTTAGCGGGAGGGGCAATGAACAGTTCTTC. Amino acid sequence: CASLFSGRGNEQFF. Complete variable domain (other parts from reference TRBV2 and TRBJ2-1): EPEVTQTPSHQVTQMGQEVILRCVPISNHLYFYWYRQILGQKVEFLVSFYNNEISEKSEIFDDQFSVERPDGSNFTLKIRSTKLEDSAMYFCASLFSGRGNEQFFGPGTRLTVL.

Note on this clonotype: A much larger clone lies a single base off, so this may be a read error. The chain recombines TRBV28 with TRBJ2-3; 9 bases agree with TRBD1. This CDR3 region has 17 residues. V lost 1 base to trimming and J lost 5 bases; unmatched junction nucleotides: 10. Per germline, CDR1 MDHEN and CDR2 SYDVKM. The CDR3 nucleotides read TGTGCCAGCAGTTTATCCCCGCACAGGGGGCAGAAAGATACGCAGTATTTT. Translating gives CASSLSPHRGQKDTQYF.

This clonotype has a count of ten or more. The J gene is TRBJ2-1, the V gene TRBV6-1; TRBD1 agrees at 12 bases. From germline, CDR1 is MNHNS and CDR2 SASEGT. The ends lost 7 bases at V and 8 bases at J; junction bases unmatched: 12. CDR3 size: 16 residues. The CDR3 protein is CASNPTPGTGGDEQFF. The CDR3, as DNA: TGTGCCAGCAACCCAACCCCCGGGACAGGGGGCGATGAGCAGTTCTTC.